This TCR beta chain stems from a study of OX40 agonist ivuxolimab in advanced cancers. Comment on this clone: Its antigen is undetermined.

Study-wide results and limits: Circulating CD4+ and CD8+ T cells showed clonal expansion by week 6 at 0.1 to 3.0 mg/kg.

Sequencing used immunoSEQ multiplex PCR; TCRdb keeps in-frame clones, though not all of them. This sample yields approximately 60,000 clones, of which 88% are seen a single time; more than 9.5% belongs to the top ten. Germline V CDR1 and CDR2: SGHNT, YYREEE (reference sequence). This CDR3 spans 15 amino acids. Deletions cut 4 bases from V and 2 bases from J, with 15 bases between. The source is an adult with an advanced solid tumor such as melanoma, head and neck, liver or kidney cancer. The chain has TRBV5-4 and TRBJ1-1; unclear D gene. This specimen consisted of CD4+ or CD8+ T cells sorted from blood, obtained in a trial of the OX40 agonist ivuxolimab. The CDR3 DNA reads as TGTGCCAGCAGCGGAGGGAGTTGGGGAAACACTGAAGCTTTCTTT. Translated, it gives CASSGGSWGNTEAFF.